Presented here are 3 T cell receptor beta chains from one specimen sequenced in a study of T cells expressing NK-cell markers. TCRdb reprocessed the 5' RACE reads and keeps a single row for each CDR3 protein, giving no DNA. The sample has almost 450,000 distinct CDR3 sequences. The sequencing input was blood T cells: a sorted CD56 or NKG2C T cell subset, CD4+ or CD8+ T cells, or bulk PBMC T cells (not recorded which). Receptors originate from a woman aged 18-70 years in good health.

The rearrangement links TRBV27 to TRBJ2-1; no DNA is available, so the TRBD1 call from TCRdb remains unchecked. Germline V gene sequence: CDR1 MNHEY, CDR2 SMNVEV (reference sequence). This CDR3 is 13 amino acids long. CDR3 residues: CASSTRTDNEQFF.

V gene TRBV5-1 combines with J gene TRBJ2-1; as DNA is missing, the TRBD2 call by TCRdb cannot be tested. The CDR3 totals 17 residues. Germline-derived CDR1 and CDR2 are SGHRS and YFSETQ. The CDR3 here is CASSLAGLSASYNEQFF.

Here the CDR3 reads CASSGVWNTEAFF. The rearrangement links TRBV5-4 to TRBJ1-1. Germline V gene sequence: CDR1 SGHNT, CDR2 YYREEE (reference sequence). This CDR3 region has 13 residues.